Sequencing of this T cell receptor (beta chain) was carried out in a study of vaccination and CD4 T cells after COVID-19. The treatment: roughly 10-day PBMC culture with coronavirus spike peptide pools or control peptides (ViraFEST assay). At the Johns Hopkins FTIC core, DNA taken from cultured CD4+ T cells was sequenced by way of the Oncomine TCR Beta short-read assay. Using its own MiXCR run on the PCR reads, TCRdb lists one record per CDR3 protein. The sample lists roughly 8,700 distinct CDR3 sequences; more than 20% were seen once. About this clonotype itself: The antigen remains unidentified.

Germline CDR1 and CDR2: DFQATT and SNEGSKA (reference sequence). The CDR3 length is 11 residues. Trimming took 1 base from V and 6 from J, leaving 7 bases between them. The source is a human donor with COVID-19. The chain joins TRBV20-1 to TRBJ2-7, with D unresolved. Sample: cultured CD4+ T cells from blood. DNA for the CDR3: TGCAGTGCTAGAGGTGGTCTCGAGCAGTACTTC. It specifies CSARGGLEQYF.